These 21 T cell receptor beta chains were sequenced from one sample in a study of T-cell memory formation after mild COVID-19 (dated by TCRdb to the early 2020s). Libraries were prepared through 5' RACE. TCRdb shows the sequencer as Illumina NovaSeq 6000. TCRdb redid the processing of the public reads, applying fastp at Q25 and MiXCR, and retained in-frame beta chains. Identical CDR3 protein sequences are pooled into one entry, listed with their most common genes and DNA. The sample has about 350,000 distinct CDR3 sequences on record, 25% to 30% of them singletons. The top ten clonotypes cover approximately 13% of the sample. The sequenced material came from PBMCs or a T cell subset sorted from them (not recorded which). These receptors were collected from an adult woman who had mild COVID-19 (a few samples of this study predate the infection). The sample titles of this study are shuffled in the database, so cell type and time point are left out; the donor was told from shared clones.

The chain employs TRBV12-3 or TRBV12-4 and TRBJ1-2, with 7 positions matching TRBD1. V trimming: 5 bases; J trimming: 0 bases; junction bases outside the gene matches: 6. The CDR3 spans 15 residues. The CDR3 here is CASSPPGTANYGYTF. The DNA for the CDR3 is TGTGCCAGCAGTCCCCCCGGGACAGCTAACTATGGCTACACCTTC.

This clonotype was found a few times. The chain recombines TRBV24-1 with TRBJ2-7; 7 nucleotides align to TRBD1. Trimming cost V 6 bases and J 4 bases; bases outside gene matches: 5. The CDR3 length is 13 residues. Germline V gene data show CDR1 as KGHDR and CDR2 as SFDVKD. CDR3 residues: CATSSGTVYEQYF. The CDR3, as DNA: TGTGCCACCAGTTCCGGGACAGTATACGAGCAGTACTTC.

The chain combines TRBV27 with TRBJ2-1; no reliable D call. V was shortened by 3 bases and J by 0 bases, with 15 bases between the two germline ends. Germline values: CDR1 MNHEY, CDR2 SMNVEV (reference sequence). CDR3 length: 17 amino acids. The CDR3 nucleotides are TGTGCCAGCAGTTTCCGAATCCATACCAGCTCCTACAATGAGCAGTTCTTC. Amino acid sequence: CASSFRIHTSSYNEQFF.

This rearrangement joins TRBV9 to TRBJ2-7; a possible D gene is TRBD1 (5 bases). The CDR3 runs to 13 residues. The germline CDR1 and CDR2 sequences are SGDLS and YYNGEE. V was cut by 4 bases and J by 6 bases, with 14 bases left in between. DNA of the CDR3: TGTGCCAGCAGCCCGGCTCTTGGGGCCGAGCAGTACTTC. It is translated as CASSPALGAEQYF.

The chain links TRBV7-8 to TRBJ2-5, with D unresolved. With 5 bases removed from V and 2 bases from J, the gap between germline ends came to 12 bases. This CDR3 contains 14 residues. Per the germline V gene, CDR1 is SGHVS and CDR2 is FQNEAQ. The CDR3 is CASSPRPVQETQYF. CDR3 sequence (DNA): TGTGCCAGCAGCCCAAGGCCCGTGCAAGAGACCCAGTACTTC.

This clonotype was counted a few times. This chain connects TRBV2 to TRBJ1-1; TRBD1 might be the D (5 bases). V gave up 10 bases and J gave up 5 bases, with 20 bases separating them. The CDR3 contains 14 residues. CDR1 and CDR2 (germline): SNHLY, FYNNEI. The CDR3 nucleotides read TGTGCCACCATACCGATGTCAGGGAGGACTGAAGCTTTCTTT. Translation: CATIPMSGRTEAFF.

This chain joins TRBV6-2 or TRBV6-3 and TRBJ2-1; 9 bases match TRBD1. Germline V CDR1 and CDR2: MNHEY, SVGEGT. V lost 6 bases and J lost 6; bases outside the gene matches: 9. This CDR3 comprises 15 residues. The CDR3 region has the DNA TGTGCCAGCAGAACAGCGGACAGGGGTGGCAATGAGCAGTTCTTC. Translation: CASRTADRGGNEQFF.

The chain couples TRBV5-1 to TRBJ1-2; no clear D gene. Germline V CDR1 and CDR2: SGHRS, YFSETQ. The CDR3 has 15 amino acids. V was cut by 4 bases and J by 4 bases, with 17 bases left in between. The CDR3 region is CASSQAGGGGYGYTF. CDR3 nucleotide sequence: TGCGCCAGCAGCCAAGCCGGCGGCGGAGGCTATGGCTACACCTTC.

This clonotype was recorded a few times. As DNA, the CDR3 is TGTGCCACCAGCGCAACTAGCGGGGGGTCCAATGAGCAGTTCTTC. Amino acids: CATSATSGGSNEQFF. The J gene is TRBJ2-1, the V gene TRBV15, with 12 nucleotides matching TRBD2. Germline trimming cut 5 bases from V and 6 bases from J; bases unmatched to any gene: 5. Per germline, CDR1 LNHNV and CDR2 YYDKDF (reference sequence). This CDR3 is built from 15 residues.

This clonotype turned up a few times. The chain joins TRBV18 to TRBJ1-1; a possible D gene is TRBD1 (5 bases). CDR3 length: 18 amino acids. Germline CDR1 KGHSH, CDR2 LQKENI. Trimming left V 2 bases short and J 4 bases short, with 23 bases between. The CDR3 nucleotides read TGTGCCAGCTCACCAGTGGTGGGTTTGGGACGAGGAAGCACTGAAGCTTTCTTT. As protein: CASSPVVGLGRGSTEAFF.

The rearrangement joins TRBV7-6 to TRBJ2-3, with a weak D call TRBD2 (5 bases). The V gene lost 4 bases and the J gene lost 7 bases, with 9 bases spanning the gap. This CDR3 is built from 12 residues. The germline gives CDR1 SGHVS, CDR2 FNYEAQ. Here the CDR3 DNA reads TGTGCCAGCAGCTCCGGGGTACATACGCAGTATTTT. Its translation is CASSSGVHTQYF.

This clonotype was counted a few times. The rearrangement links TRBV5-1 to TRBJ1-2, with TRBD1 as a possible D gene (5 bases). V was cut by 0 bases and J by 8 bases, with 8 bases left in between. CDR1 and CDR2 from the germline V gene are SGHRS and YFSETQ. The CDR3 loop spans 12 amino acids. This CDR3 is CASSLERGGYTF. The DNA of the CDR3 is TGCGCCAGCAGCTTGGAAAGGGGAGGCTACACCTTC.

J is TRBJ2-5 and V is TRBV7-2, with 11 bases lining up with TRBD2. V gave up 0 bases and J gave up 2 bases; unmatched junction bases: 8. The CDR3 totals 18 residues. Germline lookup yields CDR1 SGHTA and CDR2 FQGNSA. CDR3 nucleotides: TGTGCCAGCAGCTTAGCGCTAGCGGGAGGACCCCCTCAAGAGACCCAGTACTTC. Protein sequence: CASSLALAGGPPQETQYF.

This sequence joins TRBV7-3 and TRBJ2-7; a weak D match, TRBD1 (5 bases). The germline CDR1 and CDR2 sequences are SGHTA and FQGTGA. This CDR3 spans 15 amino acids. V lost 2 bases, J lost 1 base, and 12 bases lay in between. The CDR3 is CASSLADSPSYEQYF. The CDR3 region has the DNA TGTGCCAGCAGCTTAGCCGACAGTCCATCCTACGAGCAGTACTTC.

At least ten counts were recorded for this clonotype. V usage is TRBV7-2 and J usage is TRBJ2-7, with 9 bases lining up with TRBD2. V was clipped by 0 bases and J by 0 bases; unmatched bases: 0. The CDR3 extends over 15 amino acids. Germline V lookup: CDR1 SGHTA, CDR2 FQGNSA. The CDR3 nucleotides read TGTGCCAGCAGCTTAGCGACTAGCGGCTCCTACGAGCAGTACTTC. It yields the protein CASSLATSGSYEQYF.

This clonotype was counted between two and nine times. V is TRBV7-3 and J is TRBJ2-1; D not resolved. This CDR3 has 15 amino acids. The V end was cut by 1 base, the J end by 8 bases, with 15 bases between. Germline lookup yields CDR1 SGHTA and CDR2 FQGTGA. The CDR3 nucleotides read TGTGCCAGCAGCTTAAAAGGCTGGAGTAGGGATGAGCAGTTCTTC. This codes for CASSLKGWSRDEQFF.

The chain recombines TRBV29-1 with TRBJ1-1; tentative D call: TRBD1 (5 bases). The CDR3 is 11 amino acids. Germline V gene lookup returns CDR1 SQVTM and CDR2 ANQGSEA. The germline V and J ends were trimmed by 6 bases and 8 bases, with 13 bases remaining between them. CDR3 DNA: TGCAGCGTCTTTCAATGGGGGGAAGCTTTCTTT. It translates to CSVFQWGEAFF.

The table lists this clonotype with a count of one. The chain's CDR3 is CASSFLQGAAFF. The CDR3 DNA follows: TGTGCCAGTAGTTTCTTACAGGGGGCGGCTTTCTTT. This chain joins TRBV19 and TRBJ1-1; 9 bases match TRBD1. Germline CDR1 and CDR2: LNHDA and SQIVND (reference sequence). Unmatched junction bases numbered 6, after V lost 5 bases and J lost 11 bases. The CDR3 contains 12 residues.

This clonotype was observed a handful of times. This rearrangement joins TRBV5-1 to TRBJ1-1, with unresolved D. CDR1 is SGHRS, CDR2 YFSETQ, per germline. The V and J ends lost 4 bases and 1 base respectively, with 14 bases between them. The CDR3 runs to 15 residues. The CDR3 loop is CASSATDSGNTEAFF. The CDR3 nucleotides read TGCGCCAGCAGCGCAACGGATTCAGGGAACACTGAAGCTTTCTTT.

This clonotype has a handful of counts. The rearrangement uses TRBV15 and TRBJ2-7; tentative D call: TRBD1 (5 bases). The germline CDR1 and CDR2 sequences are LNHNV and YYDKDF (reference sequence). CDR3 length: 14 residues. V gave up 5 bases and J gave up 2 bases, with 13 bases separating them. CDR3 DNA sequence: TGTGCCACCAGCCCCTGGACACCGCCCTACGAGCAGTACTTC. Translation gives CATSPWTPPYEQYF.

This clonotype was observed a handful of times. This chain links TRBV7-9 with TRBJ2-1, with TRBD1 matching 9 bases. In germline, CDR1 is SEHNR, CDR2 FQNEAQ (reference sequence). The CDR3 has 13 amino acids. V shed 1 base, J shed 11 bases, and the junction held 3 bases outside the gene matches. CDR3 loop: CASSLGTGEQQFF. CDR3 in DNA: TGTGCCAGCAGCTTAGGGACAGGGGAACAGCAGTTCTTC.